This paragraph reports one T cell receptor (beta chain). The antigen remains undetermined. The sample comes from a study of a mutant IDH1 vaccine in newly diagnosed glioma. The CDR3 is 12 amino acids. V shed 4 bases and J shed 13 bases, with 14 bases lying between them. Germline loops: CDR1 LNHNV, CDR2 YYDKDF (reference sequence). Profiled with immunoSEQ multiplex PCR; TCRdb holds only in-frame clones, not every one. The repertoire consists of 60,000 or so clones, with 75% to 90% occurring once and the leading ten covering more than 1.5%. The time point here: week 11, during vaccination. In every dose of vaccine, 300 ug of mutant IDH1 20-mer peptide was given alongside topical imiquimod. Donor tumors were new WHO grade 3 or 4 IDH1-mutant, ATRX-lost astrocytomas.

The TCR was taken from a man aged 35 to 55 with glioma. The rearrangement joins TRBV15 to TRBJ2-1, with D unresolved. The sample consisted of PBMCs, taken from a glioma patient whose treatment included an IDH1 peptide vaccine. CDR3 DNA sequence: TGTGCCACCAGCAATGACAAGTATCATCAGTTCTTC. Its protein is CATSNDKYHQFF.